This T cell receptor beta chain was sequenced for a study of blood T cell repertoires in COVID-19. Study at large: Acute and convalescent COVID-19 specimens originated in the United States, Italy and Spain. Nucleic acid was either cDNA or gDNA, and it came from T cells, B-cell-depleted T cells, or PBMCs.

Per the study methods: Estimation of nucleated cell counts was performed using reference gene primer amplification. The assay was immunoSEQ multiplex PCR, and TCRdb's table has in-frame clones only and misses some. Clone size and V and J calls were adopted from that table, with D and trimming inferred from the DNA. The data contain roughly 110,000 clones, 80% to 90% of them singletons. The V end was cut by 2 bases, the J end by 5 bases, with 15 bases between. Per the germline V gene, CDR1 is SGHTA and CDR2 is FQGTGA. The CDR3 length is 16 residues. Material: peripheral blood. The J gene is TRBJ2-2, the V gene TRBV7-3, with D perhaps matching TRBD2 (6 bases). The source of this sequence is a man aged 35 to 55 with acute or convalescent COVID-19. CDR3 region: CASSLSGTRGTGELFF. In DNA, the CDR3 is TGTGCCAGCAGCTTATCTGGGACTCGAGGGACCGGGGAGCTGTTTTTT. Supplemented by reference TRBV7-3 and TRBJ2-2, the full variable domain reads GAGVSQTPSNKVTEKGKYVELRCDPISGHTALYWYRQSLGQGPEFLIYFQGTGAADDSGLPNDRFFAVRPEGSVSTLKIQRTERGDSAVYLCASSLSGTRGTGELFFGEGSRLTVL.